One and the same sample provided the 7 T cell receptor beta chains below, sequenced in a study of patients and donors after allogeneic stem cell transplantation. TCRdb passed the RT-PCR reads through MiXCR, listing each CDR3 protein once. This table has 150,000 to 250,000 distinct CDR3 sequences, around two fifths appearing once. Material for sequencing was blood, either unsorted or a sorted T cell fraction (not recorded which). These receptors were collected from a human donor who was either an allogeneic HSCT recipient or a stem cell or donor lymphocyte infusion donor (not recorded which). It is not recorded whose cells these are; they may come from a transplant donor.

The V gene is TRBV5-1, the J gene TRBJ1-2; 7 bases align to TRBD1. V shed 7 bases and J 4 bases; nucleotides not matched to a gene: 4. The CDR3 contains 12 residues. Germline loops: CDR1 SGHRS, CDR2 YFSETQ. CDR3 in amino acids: CASASGGYGYTF. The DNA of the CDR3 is TGCGCCAGCGCCTCAGGGGGCTATGGCTACACCTTC.

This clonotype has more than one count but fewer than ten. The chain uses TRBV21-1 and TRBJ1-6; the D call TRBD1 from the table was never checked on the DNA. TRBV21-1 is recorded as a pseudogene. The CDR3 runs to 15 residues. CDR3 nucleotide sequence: TGTGCCAGCCCCCCAGTGTGCTCCTATAATTCACCCCTCCACTTT. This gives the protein CASPPVCSYNSPLHF.

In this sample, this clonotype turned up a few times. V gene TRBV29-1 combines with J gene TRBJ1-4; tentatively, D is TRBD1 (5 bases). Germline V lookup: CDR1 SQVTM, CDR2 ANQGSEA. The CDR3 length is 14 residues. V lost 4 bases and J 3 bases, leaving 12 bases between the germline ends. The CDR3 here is CSVVRRGANEKLFF. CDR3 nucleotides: TGCAGCGTTGTTCGTCGGGGGGCTAATGAAAAACTGTTTTTT.

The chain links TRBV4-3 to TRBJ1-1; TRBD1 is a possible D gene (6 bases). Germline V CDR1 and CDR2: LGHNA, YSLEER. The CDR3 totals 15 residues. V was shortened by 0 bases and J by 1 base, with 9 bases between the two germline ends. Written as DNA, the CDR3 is TGCGCCAGCAGCCAAGATCAGGGGACGAACACTGAAGCTTTCTTT. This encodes CASSQDQGTNTEAFF.

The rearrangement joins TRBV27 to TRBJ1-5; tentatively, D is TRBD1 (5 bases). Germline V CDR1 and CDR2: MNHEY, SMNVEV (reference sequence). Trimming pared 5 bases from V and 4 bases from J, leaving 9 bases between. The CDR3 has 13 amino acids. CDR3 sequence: CASSPGANQPQHF. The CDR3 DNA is TGTGCCAGCAGTCCTGGGGCTAATCAGCCCCAGCATTTT.

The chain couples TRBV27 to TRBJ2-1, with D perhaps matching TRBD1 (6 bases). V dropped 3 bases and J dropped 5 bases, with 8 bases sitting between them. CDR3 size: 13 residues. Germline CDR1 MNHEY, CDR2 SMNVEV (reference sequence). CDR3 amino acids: CASSFQGNNEQFF. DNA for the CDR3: TGTGCCAGCAGTTTTCAGGGGAACAATGAGCAGTTCTTC.

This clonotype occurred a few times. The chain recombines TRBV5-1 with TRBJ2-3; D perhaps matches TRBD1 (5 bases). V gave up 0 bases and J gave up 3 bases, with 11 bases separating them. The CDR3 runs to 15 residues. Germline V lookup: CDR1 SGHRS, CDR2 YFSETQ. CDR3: CASSLVQVWTDTQYF. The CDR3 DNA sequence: TGCGCCAGCAGCTTGGTACAGGTGTGGACAGATACGCAGTATTTT. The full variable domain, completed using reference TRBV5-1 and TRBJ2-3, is KAGVTQTPRYLIKTRGQQVTLSCSPISGHRSVSWYQQTPGQGLQFLFEYFSETQRNKGNFPGRFSGRQFSNSRSEMNVSTLELGDSALYLCASSLVQVWTDTQYFGPGTRLTVL.